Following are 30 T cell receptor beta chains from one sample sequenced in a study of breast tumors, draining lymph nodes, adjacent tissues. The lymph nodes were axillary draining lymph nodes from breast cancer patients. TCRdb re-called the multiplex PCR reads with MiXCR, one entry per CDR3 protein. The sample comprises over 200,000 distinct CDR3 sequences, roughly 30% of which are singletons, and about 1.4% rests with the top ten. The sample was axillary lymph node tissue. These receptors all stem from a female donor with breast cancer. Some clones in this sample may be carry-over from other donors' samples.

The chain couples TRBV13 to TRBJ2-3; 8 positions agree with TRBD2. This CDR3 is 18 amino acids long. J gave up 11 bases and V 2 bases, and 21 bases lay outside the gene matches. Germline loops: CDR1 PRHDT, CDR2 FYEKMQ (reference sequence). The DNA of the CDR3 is TGTGCCAGCAGCTTAAGTCGCGGGGGGTCAACGGTGGATGATGAGCAGTATTTT. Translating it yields CASSLSRGGSTVDDEQYF.

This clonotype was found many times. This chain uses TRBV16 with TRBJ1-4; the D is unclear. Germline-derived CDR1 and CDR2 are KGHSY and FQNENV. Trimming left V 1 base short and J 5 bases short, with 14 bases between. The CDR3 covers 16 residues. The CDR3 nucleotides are TGTGCCAGCAGCCAATGGATCAAGGGTCCCAATGAAAAACTGTTTTTT. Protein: CASSQWIKGPNEKLFF. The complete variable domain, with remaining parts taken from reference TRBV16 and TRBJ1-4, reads GEEVAQTPKHLVRGEGQKAKLYCAPIKGHSYVFWYQQVLKNEFKFLISFQNENVFDETGMPKERFSAKCLPNSPCSLEIQATKLEDSAVYFCASSQWIKGPNEKLFFGSGTQLSVL.

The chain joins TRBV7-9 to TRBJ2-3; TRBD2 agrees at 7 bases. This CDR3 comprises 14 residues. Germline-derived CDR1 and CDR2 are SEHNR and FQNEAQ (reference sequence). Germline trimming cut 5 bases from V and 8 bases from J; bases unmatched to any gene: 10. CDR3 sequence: CASSRGLQLGTQYF. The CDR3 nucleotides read TGTGCCAGCAGCAGGGGACTACAGCTGGGTACGCAGTATTTT. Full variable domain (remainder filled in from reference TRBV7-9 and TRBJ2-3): DTGVSQNPRHKITKRGQNVTFRCDPISEHNRLYWYRQTLGQGPEFLTYFQNEAQLEKSRLLSDRFSAERPKGSFSTLEIQRTEQGDSAMYLCASSRGLQLGTQYFGPGTRLTVL.

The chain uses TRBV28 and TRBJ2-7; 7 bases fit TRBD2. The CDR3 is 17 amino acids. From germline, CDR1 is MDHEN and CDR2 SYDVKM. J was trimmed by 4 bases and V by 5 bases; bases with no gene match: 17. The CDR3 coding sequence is TGTGCCAGCAGTGCCTTGGTTGTTGGGAGGGTCAGTTACGAGCAGTACTTC. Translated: CASSALVVGRVSYEQYF.

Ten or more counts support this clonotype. CDR3 nucleotides: TGCGCCAGCAGAGGGACTCTGGCGGGGTCCACAGATACGCAGTATTTT. Its translation: CASRGTLAGSTDTQYF. The chain combines TRBV5-1 with TRBJ2-3, with D tentatively TRBD2 (6 bases). The ends were cut back, 5 bases at V and 2 bases at J, with 18 bases in the middle. The germline CDR1 and CDR2 sequences are SGHRS and YFSETQ. This CDR3 region has 16 residues. Drawing the rest from reference TRBV5-1 and TRBJ2-3, the complete variable domain is KAGVTQTPRYLIKTRGQQVTLSCSPISGHRSVSWYQQTPGQGLQFLFEYFSETQRNKGNFPGRFSGRQFSNSRSEMNVSTLELGDSALYLCASRGTLAGSTDTQYFGPGTRLTVL.

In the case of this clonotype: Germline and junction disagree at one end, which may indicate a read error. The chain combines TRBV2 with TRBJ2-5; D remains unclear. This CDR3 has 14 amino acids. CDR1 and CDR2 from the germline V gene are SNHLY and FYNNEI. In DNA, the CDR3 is TGTACCAGCAGGCTGACGAACGTGGTGGAGACCCAGTACTTC. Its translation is CTSRLTNVVETQYF.

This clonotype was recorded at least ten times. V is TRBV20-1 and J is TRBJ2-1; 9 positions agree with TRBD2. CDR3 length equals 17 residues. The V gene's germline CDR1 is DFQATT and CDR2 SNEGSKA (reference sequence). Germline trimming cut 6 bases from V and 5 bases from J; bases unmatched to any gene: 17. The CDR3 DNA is TGCAGTGCAACTTTGAGGTCCGGGACTAGCCGTGACAATGAGCAGTTCTTC. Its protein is CSATLRSGTSRDNEQFF.

This CDR3 is CASSLPRGGTDTQYF. DNA of the CDR3: TGCGCCAGCAGCTTACCCAGGGGGGGTACAGATACGCAGTATTTT. This rearrangement joins TRBV5-1 to TRBJ2-3; TRBD1 or TRBD2 may be the D gene (7 bases each). V was cut by 2 bases and J by 3 bases, with 13 bases left in between. The CDR3 totals 15 residues. Germline V CDR1 and CDR2: SGHRS, YFSETQ.

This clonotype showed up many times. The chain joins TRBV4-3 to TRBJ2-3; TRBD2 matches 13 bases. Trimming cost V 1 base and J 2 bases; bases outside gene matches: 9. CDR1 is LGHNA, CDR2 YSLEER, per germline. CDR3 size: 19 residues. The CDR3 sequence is CASSQVWGTSGRATDTQYF. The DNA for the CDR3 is TGCGCCAGCAGCCAAGTCTGGGGCACTAGCGGGAGGGCCACAGATACGCAGTATTTT.

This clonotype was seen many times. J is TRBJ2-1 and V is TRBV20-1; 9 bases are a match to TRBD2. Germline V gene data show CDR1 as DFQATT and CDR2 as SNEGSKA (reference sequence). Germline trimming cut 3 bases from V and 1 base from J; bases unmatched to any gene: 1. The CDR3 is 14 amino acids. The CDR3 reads CSARSGRSYNEQFF. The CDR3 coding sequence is TGCAGTGCTAGGAGCGGGAGGTCCTACAATGAGCAGTTCTTC.

The DNA for the CDR3 is TGTGCCAGCAGCAAGGGACTAGCGGGAGGTTACACCTTC. Protein: CASSKGLAGGYTF. The chain recombines TRBV5-5 with TRBJ1-2, with D maybe TRBD1 (5 bases). The germline V gene has CDR1 SGHKS and CDR2 YYEKEE (reference sequence). Trimming removed 4 bases at V and 11 bases at J, with 18 bases between. CDR3 size: 13 residues.

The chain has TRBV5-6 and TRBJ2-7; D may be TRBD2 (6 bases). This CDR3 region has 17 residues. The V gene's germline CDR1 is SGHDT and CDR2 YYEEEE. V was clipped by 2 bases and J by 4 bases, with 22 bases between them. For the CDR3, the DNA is TGTGCCAGCAGCTTCAGGACTACCGGGAAGATCATGTACGAGCAGTACTTC. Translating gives CASSFRTTGKIMYEQYF.

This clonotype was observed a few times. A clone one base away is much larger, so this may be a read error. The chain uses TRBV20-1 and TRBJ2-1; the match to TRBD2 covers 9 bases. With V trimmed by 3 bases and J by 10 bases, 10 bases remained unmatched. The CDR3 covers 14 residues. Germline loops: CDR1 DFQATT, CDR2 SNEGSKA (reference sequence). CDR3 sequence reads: CSASIAGGPAEQFF. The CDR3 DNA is TGCAGTGCTAGTATTGCGGGAGGGCCAGCGGAGCAGTTCTTC.

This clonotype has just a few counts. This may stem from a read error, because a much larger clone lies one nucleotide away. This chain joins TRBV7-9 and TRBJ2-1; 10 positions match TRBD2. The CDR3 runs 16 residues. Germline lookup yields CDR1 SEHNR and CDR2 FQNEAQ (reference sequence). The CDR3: CAGSLESSGSYNEQFF. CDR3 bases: TGTGCCGGCAGCTTAGAGTCTAGCGGGAGCTACAATGAGCAGTTCTTC.

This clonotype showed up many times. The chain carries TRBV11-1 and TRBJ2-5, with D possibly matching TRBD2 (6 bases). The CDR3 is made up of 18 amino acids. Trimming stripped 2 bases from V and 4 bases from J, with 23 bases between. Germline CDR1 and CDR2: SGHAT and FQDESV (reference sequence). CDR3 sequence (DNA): TGTGCCAGCAGCTTAAGTGGCGGGATAACCAGGACCAGAGAGACCCAGTACTTC. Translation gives CASSLSGGITRTRETQYF. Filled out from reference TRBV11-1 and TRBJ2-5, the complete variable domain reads EAEVAQSPRYKITEKSQAVAFWCDPISGHATLYWYRQILGQGPELLVQFQDESVVDDSQLPKDRFSAERLKGVDSTLKIQPAELGDSAMYLCASSLSGGITRTRETQYFGPGTRLLVL.

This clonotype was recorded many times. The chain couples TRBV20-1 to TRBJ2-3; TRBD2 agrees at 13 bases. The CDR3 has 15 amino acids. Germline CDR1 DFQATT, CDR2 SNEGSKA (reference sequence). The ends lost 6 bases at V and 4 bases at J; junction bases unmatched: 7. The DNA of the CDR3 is TGCAGTGCCAAAAAAGGACTAGCGGGAGCAGATACGCAGTATTTT. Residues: CSAKKGLAGADTQYF.

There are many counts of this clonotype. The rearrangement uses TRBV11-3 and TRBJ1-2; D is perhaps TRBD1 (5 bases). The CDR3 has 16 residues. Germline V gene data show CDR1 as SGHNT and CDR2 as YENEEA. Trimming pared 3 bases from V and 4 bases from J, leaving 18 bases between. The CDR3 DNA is TGTGCCAGCAGCTTCGGGAACCTCCGGGACTTCTATGGCTACACCTTC. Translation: CASSFGNLRDFYGYTF.

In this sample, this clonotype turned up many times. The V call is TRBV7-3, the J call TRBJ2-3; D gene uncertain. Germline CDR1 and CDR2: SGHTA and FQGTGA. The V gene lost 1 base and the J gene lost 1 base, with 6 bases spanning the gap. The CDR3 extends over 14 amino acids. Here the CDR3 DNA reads TGTGCCAGCAGCTTAAGCCTAGGCACAGATACGCAGTATTTT. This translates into CASSLSLGTDTQYF.

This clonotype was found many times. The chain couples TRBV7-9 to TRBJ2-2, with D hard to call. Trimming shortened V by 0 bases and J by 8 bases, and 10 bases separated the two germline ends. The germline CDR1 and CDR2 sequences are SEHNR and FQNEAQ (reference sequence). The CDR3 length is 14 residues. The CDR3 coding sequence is TGTGCCAGCAGCTTAGCGCACGTGGTAGGGGAGCTGTTTTTT. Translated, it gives CASSLAHVVGELFF.

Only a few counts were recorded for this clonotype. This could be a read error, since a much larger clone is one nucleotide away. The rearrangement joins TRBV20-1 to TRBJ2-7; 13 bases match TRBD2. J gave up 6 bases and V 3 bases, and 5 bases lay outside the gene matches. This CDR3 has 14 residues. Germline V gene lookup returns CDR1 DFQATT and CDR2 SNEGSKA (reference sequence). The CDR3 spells CSARGLAGRAEQYF. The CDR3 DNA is TGCAGTGCTAGGGGACTAGCGGGAAGGGCCGAGCAGTACTTC.

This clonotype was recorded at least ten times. CDR3 region: CASSLSGLITDTQYF. The DNA of the CDR3 is TGTGCCAGCAGCTTAAGTGGCCTGATCACAGATACGCAGTATTTT. The chain has TRBV7-3 and TRBJ2-3; no firm D call. The CDR3 length is 15 residues. Trimming shortened V by 1 base and J by 2 bases, and 10 bases separated the two germline ends. CDR1 is SGHTA and CDR2 is FQGTGA in the germline V gene.

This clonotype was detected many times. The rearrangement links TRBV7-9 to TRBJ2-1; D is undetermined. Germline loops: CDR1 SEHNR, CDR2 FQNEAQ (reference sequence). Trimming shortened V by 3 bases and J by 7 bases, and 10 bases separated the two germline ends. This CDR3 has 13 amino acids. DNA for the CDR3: TGTGCCAGCAGCTTCCCGGGCGGAAATGAGCAGTTCTTC. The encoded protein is CASSFPGGNEQFF.

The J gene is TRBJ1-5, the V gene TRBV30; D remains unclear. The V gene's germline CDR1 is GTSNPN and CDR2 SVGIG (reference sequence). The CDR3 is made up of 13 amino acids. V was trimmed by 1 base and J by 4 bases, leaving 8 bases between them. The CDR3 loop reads CAWSESVNQPQHF. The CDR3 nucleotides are TGTGCCTGGAGTGAGTCAGTAAATCAGCCCCAGCATTTT.

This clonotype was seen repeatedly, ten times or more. CDR3 residues: CASNDPGQGAGGYTF. The CDR3 DNA follows: TGTGCCAGCAATGACCCGGGACAGGGGGCGGGTGGCTACACCTTC. V and J are TRBV28 and TRBJ1-2, with 12 bases that match TRBD1. Trimming at V came to 7 bases and at J to 7 bases, leaving 10 bases not matched to a gene. The CDR3 is made up of 15 amino acids. CDR1 and CDR2 (germline): MDHEN, SYDVKM.

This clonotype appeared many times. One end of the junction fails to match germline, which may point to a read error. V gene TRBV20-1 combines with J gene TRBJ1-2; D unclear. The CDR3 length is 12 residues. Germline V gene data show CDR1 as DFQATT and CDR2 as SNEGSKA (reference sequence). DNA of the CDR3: TGCAGTGCTAGCTTGGGAAACTATGGCTCCACCTTC. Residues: CSASLGNYGSTF.

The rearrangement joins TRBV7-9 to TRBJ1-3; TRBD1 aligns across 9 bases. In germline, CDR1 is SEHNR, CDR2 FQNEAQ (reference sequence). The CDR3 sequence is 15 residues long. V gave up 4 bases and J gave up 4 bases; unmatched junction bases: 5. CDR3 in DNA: TGTGCCAGCAGCTACCGGACAGGGGCGGGAAACACCATATATTTT. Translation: CASSYRTGAGNTIYF.

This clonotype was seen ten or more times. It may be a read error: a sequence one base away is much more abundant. The chain's CDR3 is CSVYRSKETPYF. DNA of the CDR3: TGCAGTGTGTACAGATCGAAAGAGACCCCGTACTTC. The chain has TRBV20-1 and TRBJ2-5, with unresolved D. In germline, CDR1 is DFQATT, CDR2 SNEGSKA (reference sequence). The CDR3 extends over 12 amino acids.

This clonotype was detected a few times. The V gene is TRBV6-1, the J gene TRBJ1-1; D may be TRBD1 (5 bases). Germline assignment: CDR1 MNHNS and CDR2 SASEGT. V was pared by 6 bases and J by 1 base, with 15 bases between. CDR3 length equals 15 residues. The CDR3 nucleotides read TGTGCCAGCAGAGATACGGGACTTTCGAACACTGAAGCTTTCTTT. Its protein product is CASRDTGLSNTEAFF.

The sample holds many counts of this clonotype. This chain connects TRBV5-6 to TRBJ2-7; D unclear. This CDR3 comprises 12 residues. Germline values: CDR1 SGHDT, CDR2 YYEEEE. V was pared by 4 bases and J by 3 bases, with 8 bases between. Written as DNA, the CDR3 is TGTGCCAGCAGCATATCGAGCTACGAGCAGTACTTC. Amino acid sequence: CASSISSYEQYF.

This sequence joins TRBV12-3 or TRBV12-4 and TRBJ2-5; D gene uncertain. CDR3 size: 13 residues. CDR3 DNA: TGTGCTAGTGGTGTCTGGACGGCGGAGACCCAGTACTTC. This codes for CASGVWTAETQYF.